The 14 T cell receptor beta chains below all came from one sample that was sequenced in a study of T cell responses to AZD1222 COVID-19 vaccine. Data came from immunoSEQ multiplex PCR; TCRdb stores just in-frame clones and leaves some out. The table includes about 110,000 clones, nearly 90% detected once. The source was peripheral blood, collected 28 days after the second AZD1222 dose. The receptor source for this set is an adult who received the AZD1222 COVID-19 vaccine.

The chain joins TRBV5-8 to TRBJ1-2, with TRBD1 as a possible D gene (6 bases). The CDR3 has 15 amino acids. Germline CDR1 and CDR2: SGHTS and YDEGEE. The V and J ends lost 4 bases and 2 bases respectively, with 15 bases between them. As DNA, the CDR3 is TGTGCCAGCAGCCCTAGGGGGAGCGGGAACTATGGCTACACCTTC. As protein: CASSPRGSGNYGYTF.

The chain couples TRBV6-2 or TRBV6-3 to TRBJ2-5, with 7 bases identical to TRBD2. Looked up from germline, CDR1 is MNHEY and CDR2 is SVGEGT. Losses at the gene ends were 3 bases for V and 2 bases for J; bases not matched to a gene: 6. The CDR3 loop spans 15 amino acids. The CDR3 loop is CASSYPSSGQETQYF. CDR3 nucleotides: TGTGCCAGCAGTTATCCCTCTAGCGGTCAAGAGACCCAGTACTTC.

This chain joins TRBV28 and TRBJ2-7; 14 positions agree with TRBD2. The germline V gene has CDR1 MDHEN and CDR2 SYDVKM. This CDR3 comprises 19 residues. The V segment lost 5 bases and the J segment 6 bases; nucleotides outside the gene matches: 18. CDR3 nucleotides: TGTGCCAGCAGTCCACCGGGGACTAGCGGGGGCAGGGCCCATCGCGAGCAGTACTTC. Translation gives CASSPPGTSGGRAHREQYF.

CDR3: CASSLADEQFF. The CDR3 DNA is TGTGCCAGCAGCCTCGCCGATGAGCAGTTCTTC. The chain combines TRBV3-1 (or the pseudogene TRBV3-2) with TRBJ2-1; D remains ambiguous. Deletions cut 4 bases from V and 8 bases from J, with 6 bases between. CDR1 is LGHDT, CDR2 YNNKEL, per germline (reference sequence). The CDR3 sequence is 11 residues long.

This chain links TRBV10-3 with TRBJ2-1, with a tentative D call TRBD1 (6 bases). This CDR3 spans 14 amino acids. Trimming removed 3 bases from V and 5 bases from J, with 11 bases in between. Germline lookup yields CDR1 ENHRY and CDR2 SYGVKD. The chain's CDR3 is CAISELEGDNEQFF. As DNA, the CDR3 is TGTGCCATCAGTGAACTAGAGGGGGACAATGAGCAGTTCTTC.

The chain combines TRBV6-4 with TRBJ1-1; 12 nucleotides agree with TRBD1. CDR3 length equals 16 residues. Germline loops: CDR1 MRHNA, CDR2 SNTAGT. The trim removed 2 bases at V and 7 bases at J, leaving 8 bases unmatched. The CDR3 region is CASSDGTGGDAGEAFF. In DNA, the CDR3 is TGTGCCAGCAGTGACGGGACAGGGGGCGATGCGGGTGAAGCTTTCTTT.

V gene TRBV19 combines with J gene TRBJ2-1, with unresolved D. Trimming removed 6 bases at V and 8 bases at J, with 14 bases between. The CDR3 has 13 residues. Germline-derived CDR1 and CDR2 are LNHDA and SQIVND (reference sequence). The CDR3 DNA reads as TGTGCCAGTAGCTTTGCAGACGCCGATGAGCAGTTCTTC. Protein product: CASSFADADEQFF. The entire variable domain, with the rest obtained from reference TRBV19 and TRBJ2-1, is as follows: DGGITQSPKYLFRKEGQNVTLSCEQNLNHDAMYWYRQDPGQGLRLIYYSQIVNDFQKGDIAEGYSVSREKKESFPLTVTSAQKNPTAFYLCASSFADADEQFFGPGTRLTVL.

This chain joins TRBV5-1 and TRBJ1-1, with D uncertain. The CDR3 runs to 12 residues. Germline CDR1 reads SGHRS; CDR2 reads YFSETQ. V gave up 1 base and J gave up 6 bases, with 7 bases separating them. CDR3 DNA sequence: TGCGCCAGCAGCTTGCCCTCAGCTGAAGCTTTCTTT. Translating gives CASSLPSAEAFF.

This clone has only a few counts. The chain combines TRBV20-1 with TRBJ2-7; the D call may be TRBD1 or TRBD2 (6 bases each). The germline CDR1 and CDR2 sequences are DFQATT and SNEGSKA (reference sequence). The CDR3 contains 11 residues. Trimming pared 6 bases from V and 6 bases from J, leaving 12 bases between. The CDR3 reads CSAPRGAEQYF. The CDR3 DNA reads as TGCAGTGCCCCAAGGGGGGCCGAGCAGTACTTC.

The V and J genes are TRBV6-6 and TRBJ1-6, with TRBD1 identical over 7 bases. The ends lost 0 bases at V and 7 bases at J; junction bases unmatched: 3. Germline loops: CDR1 MNHNY, CDR2 SVGAGI (reference sequence). This CDR3 spans 15 amino acids. CDR3: CASSYSSGQNSPLHF. The CDR3 DNA reads as TGTGCCAGCAGTTACTCATCGGGACAGAATTCACCCCTCCACTTT.

This chain joins TRBV19 and TRBJ2-1, with 8 bases fitting TRBD1. CDR1 and CDR2 from the germline V gene are LNHDA and SQIVND (reference sequence). The CDR3 consists of 13 residues. The V gene end was trimmed by 0 bases and the J gene end by 14 bases; junction bases not matched to a gene: 6. The CDR3: CASSIERAGGKFF. Written as DNA, the CDR3 is TGTGCCAGTAGTATAGAGAGGGCAGGGGGCAAGTTCTTC. Full variable domain (rest looked up from reference TRBV19 and TRBJ2-1): DGGITQSPKYLFRKEGQNVTLSCEQNLNHDAMYWYRQDPGQGLRLIYYSQIVNDFQKGDIAEGYSVSREKKESFPLTVTSAQKNPTAFYLCASSIERAGGKFFGPGTRLTVL.

The J gene is TRBJ2-2, the V gene TRBV19, with a possible D match to TRBD2 (5 bases). This CDR3 region has 12 residues. Trimming removed 4 bases at V and 5 bases at J, with 5 bases between. From germline, CDR1 is LNHDA and CDR2 SQIVND (reference sequence). The DNA for the CDR3 is TGTGCCAGTAGTACGGGGACCGGGGAGCTGTTTTTT. Translation: CASSTGTGELFF.

V is TRBV7-9 and J is TRBJ1-1; tentative D call: TRBD1 (6 bases). Looked up from germline, CDR1 is SEHNR and CDR2 is FQNEAQ (reference sequence). This CDR3 spans 15 amino acids. V was shortened by 2 bases and J by 3 bases, with 13 bases between the two germline ends. The CDR3 spells CASSLNPAGDTEAFF. The CDR3 DNA is TGTGCCAGCAGCTTAAACCCGGCAGGGGACACTGAAGCTTTCTTT.

This clone has only one observation. The rearrangement uses TRBV19 and TRBJ2-1; D may be TRBD1 (6 bases). Germline CDR1 reads LNHDA; CDR2 reads SQIVND (reference sequence). V lost 3 bases, J lost 2 bases, and 14 bases lay in between. The CDR3 sequence is 16 residues long. CDR3 nucleotide sequence: TGTGCCAGTAGTATGGACAGTGGGATACCCTACAATGAGCAGTTCTTC. Translating gives CASSMDSGIPYNEQFF.